The 24 T cell receptor beta chains below come from one sample, sequenced in a study of shared clonotypes between healthy human individuals. Selected positively for CCR7 and CD45RO-negative, naive CD8 cells excluded terminally differentiated effector memory CD45RA+ cells. TCRdb's table, derived via immunoSEQ multiplex PCR, lists solely in-frame clones and lacks some. The data contain about 2,200,000 clones, about 93% of them singletons. The sequenced material came from naive CD8+ T cells from PBMCs. The receptors originated from a man aged 18-30 years in good health. Some clones in this sample may be carry-over from other donors' samples.

The gene calls are TRBV9 and TRBJ2-7; 9 bases are a match to TRBD1. The CDR3 runs 16 residues. V lost 5 bases, J lost 5 bases, and 14 bases stayed unmatched. From germline, CDR1 is SGDLS and CDR2 YYNGEE. The CDR3 DNA reads TGTGCCAGCAGTGCAGAACCGGGACAGGGTCGCCACGAGCAGTACTTC. Encoded protein: CASSAEPGQGRHEQYF.

This rearrangement joins TRBV28 to TRBJ2-2, with TRBD1 identical over 7 bases. V shed 6 bases, J shed 4 bases, and the junction held 5 bases outside the gene matches. This CDR3 region has 14 residues. CDR1 is MDHEN and CDR2 is SYDVKM in the germline V gene. CDR3 loop: CASRPRGTTGELFF. DNA of the CDR3: TGTGCCAGCAGGCCCAGGGGGACCACCGGGGAGCTGTTTTTT.

This sequence joins TRBV9 and TRBJ2-7, with D possibly being TRBD1 or TRBD2 (5 bases each). With 3 bases removed from V and 6 bases from J, the gap between germline ends came to 16 bases. Germline V gene data show CDR1 as SGDLS and CDR2 as YYNGEE. The CDR3 extends over 14 amino acids. The CDR3 sequence is CASSGGFRGLEQYF. In nucleotides, the CDR3 is TGTGCCAGCAGCGGGGGGTTTCGCGGCCTCGAGCAGTACTTC. The whole variable domain, filled in from reference TRBV9 and TRBJ2-7, reads DSGVTQTPKHLITATGQRVTLRCSPRSGDLSVYWYQQSLDQGLQFLIQYYNGEERAKGNILERFSAQQFPDLHSELNLSSLELGDSALYFCASSGGFRGLEQYFGPGTRLTVT.

The chain links TRBV5-1 to TRBJ2-3; D remains ambiguous. V was trimmed by 0 bases and J by 2 bases, leaving 22 bases between them. Germline CDR1 and CDR2: SGHRS and YFSETQ. The CDR3 spans 19 residues. The CDR3 DNA is TGCGCCAGCAGCTTGGCGGGTCCCCCCCGCATTGGGAACACAGATACGCAGTATTTT. Amino acid sequence: CASSLAGPPRIGNTDTQYF.

The V gene is TRBV7-4, the J gene TRBJ2-7; TRBD2 agrees at 10 bases. Trimming cost V 1 base and J 4 bases; bases outside gene matches: 7. There are 16 residues in the CDR3. In germline, CDR1 is SGHVT, CDR2 SQSDAQ. The CDR3 loop is CASSLGIAGGLYEQYF. CDR3 sequence (DNA): TGTGCCAGCAGCTTAGGGATAGCGGGAGGACTTTACGAGCAGTACTTC.

The chain joins TRBV13 to TRBJ1-1; TRBD1 is a possible D gene (5 bases). The CDR3 is 18 residues long. In germline, CDR1 is PRHDT, CDR2 FYEKMQ (reference sequence). V lost 1 base, J lost 5 bases, and 23 bases lay in between. CDR3 residues: CASSLVRYGAGRSTEAFF. Written as DNA, the CDR3 is TGTGCCAGCAGCTTAGTTAGATACGGGGCAGGGCGAAGTACTGAAGCTTTCTTT.

The chain joins TRBV6-1 to TRBJ1-2, with D possibly TRBD1 on 6 matching bases. The length of the CDR3 is 13 residues. Trimming left V 7 bases short and J 5 bases short, with 14 bases between. CDR1 and CDR2 (germline): MNHNS, SASEGT. The CDR3 loop is CASKHQRGYGYTF. The DNA of the CDR3 is TGTGCCAGCAAGCATCAAAGGGGGTATGGCTACACCTTC.

This sequence joins TRBV6-5 and TRBJ2-7; TRBD2 aligns across 7 bases. Germline CDR1 MNHEY, CDR2 SVGAGI. After removal of 9 bases from V and 2 bases from J, the junction contained 10 bases not matched to a gene. CDR3 length equals 14 residues. CDR3: CASKYGGGTYEQYF. Here the CDR3 DNA reads TGTGCCAGTAAATATGGGGGAGGGACCTACGAGCAGTACTTC.

This clone was counted a single time. The V and J genes are TRBV11-2 and TRBJ1-4; TRBD1 aligns across 8 bases. Germline trimming cut 5 bases from V and 7 bases from J; bases unmatched to any gene: 6. Per germline, CDR1 SGHAT and CDR2 FQNNGV. The CDR3 has 14 amino acids. CDR3 loop: CASSEGRGREKLFF. In DNA form, the CDR3 reads TGTGCCAGCAGCGAGGGCAGGGGGCGTGAAAAACTGTTTTTT.

The V and J genes are TRBV4-2 and TRBJ2-7, with D unclear. The germline CDR1 and CDR2 sequences are LGHNA and YNFKEQ. The CDR3 consists of 13 residues. The V end was cut by 5 bases, the J end by 0 bases, with 8 bases between. In DNA form, the CDR3 reads TGTGCCAGCAGCTTTGGGCACTCCTACGAGCAGTACTTC. The encoded protein is CASSFGHSYEQYF.

The V call is TRBV28, the J call TRBJ2-7; TRBD1 is a possible D gene (6 bases). Between the trimmed V and J ends, which lost 5 bases and 4 bases, there was a span of 12 bases. Germline V gene sequence: CDR1 MDHEN, CDR2 SYDVKM. The CDR3 has 13 residues. The CDR3 here is CASSRNREYEQYF. In DNA, the CDR3 is TGTGCCAGCAGTAGGAACAGGGAATACGAGCAGTACTTC. The full variable domain, with the rest looked up from reference TRBV28 and TRBJ2-7, is DVKVTQSSRYLVKRTGEKVFLECVQDMDHENMFWYRQDPGLGLRLIYFSYDVKMKEKGDIPEGYSVSREKKERFSLILESASTNQTSMYLCASSRNREYEQYFGPGTRLTVT.

The chain carries TRBV13 and TRBJ2-7; D remains unclear. Trimming took off 4 bases at V and 5 bases at J, with 12 bases between the two ends. The CDR3 covers 13 residues. CDR1 is PRHDT and CDR2 is FYEKMQ in the germline V gene (reference sequence). CDR3 amino acids: CASSSNPRHEQYF. The CDR3 coding sequence is TGTGCCAGCAGCTCCAATCCCAGACACGAGCAGTACTTC.

This chain joins TRBV15 and TRBJ2-5; the D gene is possibly TRBD2 (6 bases). Germline V gene lookup returns CDR1 LNHNV and CDR2 YYDKDF (reference sequence). CDR3 length: 13 amino acids. Trimming cost V 11 bases and J 2 bases, with 15 bases left between them. The CDR3, as DNA: TGTGCCGTCGGGGTTAGCGGACAAGAGACCCAGTACTTC. Protein product: CAVGVSGQETQYF.

Here the CDR3 DNA reads TGTGCCAGCAGCTTACCACTACCGCATGAGCAGTTCTTC. Translating gives CASSLPLPHEQFF. This chain connects TRBV11-2 to TRBJ2-1; no reliable D call. Germline assignment: CDR1 SGHAT and CDR2 FQNNGV. The CDR3 covers 13 residues. V lost 2 bases, J lost 8 bases, and 10 bases lay in between.

The rearrangement uses TRBV6-1 and TRBJ2-6, with D tentatively TRBD1 (5 bases). The CDR3 is made up of 19 amino acids. V dropped 0 bases and J dropped 2 bases, with 17 bases sitting between them. The germline gives CDR1 MNHNS, CDR2 SASEGT. CDR3 amino acids: CASSEALLWGSPGANVLTF. The CDR3 DNA reads as TGTGCCAGCAGTGAAGCGCTTCTATGGGGCTCCCCTGGGGCCAACGTCCTGACTTTC.

The V gene is TRBV14, the J gene TRBJ1-2; TRBD1 matches at 9 bases. CDR1 and CDR2 from the germline V gene are SGHDN and FVKESK. With 2 bases clipped from V and 4 bases from J, the junction kept 2 bases outside the gene matches. The CDR3 has 14 residues. CDR3 residues: CASSQRGQGYGYTF. Here the CDR3 DNA reads TGTGCCAGCAGCCAAAGGGGACAGGGCTATGGCTACACCTTC.

This chain joins TRBV7-8 and TRBJ1-3; the D is unclear. Trimming removed 4 bases at V and 2 bases at J, with 15 bases between. This CDR3 has 16 residues. Germline assignment: CDR1 SGHVS and CDR2 FQNEAQ. CDR3 amino acids: CASSYTLGNAGNTIYF. In nucleotides, the CDR3 is TGTGCCAGCAGCTATACCTTGGGGAACGCTGGAAACACCATATATTTT.

This clone has only a few counts. This sample also contains other DNA sequences that code for the same CDR3. This chain links TRBV12-5 with TRBJ1-1, with a possible D match to TRBD1 (6 bases). Trimming pared 1 base from V and 6 bases from J, leaving 9 bases between. Germline assignment: CDR1 LGHNT and CDR2 FRNRAP. CDR3 length: 13 residues. CDR3 nucleotides: TGTGCTAGTGGTTTGGACAGGGACTCTGAAGCTTTCTTT. Its protein product is CASGLDRDSEAFF.

The CDR3 DNA follows: TGTGCCAGCAGTGAAGGGGTTAGCAATCAGCCCCAGCATTTT. Protein sequence: CASSEGVSNQPQHF. The chain employs TRBV2 and TRBJ1-5; no clear D. This CDR3 is 14 amino acids long. Per germline, CDR1 SNHLY and CDR2 FYNNEI. Trimming pared 1 base from V and 0 bases from J, leaving 4 bases between.

For this clone: Its ends do not fully match the called genes, so a read error is possible. The chain employs TRBV27 and TRBJ2-1; 12 nucleotides align to TRBD2. The CDR3 consists of 14 residues. CDR1 and CDR2 (germline): MNHEY, SMNVEV (reference sequence). This CDR3 reads CASSVSSGRDEQFF. Written as DNA, the CDR3 is TGTGCCAGCAGTGTATCTAGCGGGAGGGATGAGCAGTTCTTC.

This clone was observed a single time. Written as DNA, the CDR3 is TGTGCCAGCAGCCTGGGGGACAGCGAGCAGTACTTC. It translates to CASSLGDSEQYF. J is TRBJ2-7 and V is TRBV5-6, with 7 bases lining up with TRBD1. Germline V CDR1 and CDR2: SGHDT, YYEEEE. V gave up 4 bases and J gave up 6 bases; unmatched junction bases: 4. The CDR3 is 12 amino acids.

CDR3 coding DNA: TGTGCCAGCAGCTCATCGATACAACAGTTCTCCTACGAGCAGTACTTC. This gives the protein CASSSSIQQFSYEQYF. This chain joins TRBV9 and TRBJ2-7; D not certain. The germline CDR1 and CDR2 sequences are SGDLS and YYNGEE. V gave up 4 bases and J gave up 0 bases, with 17 bases separating them. This CDR3 has 16 residues.

This clone appeared a few times. The identical CDR3 is also encoded by other nucleotide sequences in the sample. The rearrangement uses TRBV15 and TRBJ1-1, with D possibly TRBD1 on 5 matching bases. This CDR3 contains 14 residues. V lost 0 bases and J 5 bases, leaving 10 bases between the germline ends. Germline-derived CDR1 and CDR2 are LNHNV and YYDKDF (reference sequence). The CDR3 DNA follows: TGTGCCACCAGCAGAGACAGGGTGGGGACTGAAGCTTTCTTT. Encoded protein: CATSRDRVGTEAFF.

V is TRBV7-2 and J is TRBJ2-3; 7 bases line up with TRBD1. This CDR3 spans 18 amino acids. Trimming cost V 1 base and J 5 bases; bases outside gene matches: 15. Germline loops: CDR1 SGHTA, CDR2 FQGNSA. CDR3 loop: CASSLVISGTAMLDTQYF. The CDR3 DNA sequence: TGTGCCAGCAGCTTAGTAATTTCCGGGACAGCGATGTTAGATACGCAGTATTTT.